This T cell receptor beta chain was recovered during a study of neoadjuvant anti-PD-1 for oral cavity cancer. Overall study context: Patients without progression received a fourth nivolumab dose around day 43, then surgical resection on days 50-56. Study outcomes and limitations: Post-treatment tumors with larger preexisting clones showed more shrinkage.

Survey sequencing of tumors mostly used 4.8 ug DNA, two replicates. Profiled with immunoSEQ multiplex PCR; TCRdb holds only in-frame clones, not every one. The data hold about 37,000 clones, with about 36% observed a single time. Regarding time point: after neoadjuvant nivolumab, at surgical resection. These oral cavity squamous cell carcinomas were HPV-negative and locally advanced. Germline V gene sequence: CDR1 SNHLY, CDR2 FYNNEI. The CDR3 loop spans 12 amino acids. The V and J ends lost 6 bases and 7 bases respectively, with 9 bases between them. In regard to this clone: Its antigen is undetermined.

The sequence was obtained from a person between 35 and 79 years old with oral cavity squamous cell carcinoma. This chain connects TRBV2 to TRBJ1-4; D is unresolved. The material was tumor tissue, obtained after nivolumab (anti-PD-1) treatment. The CDR3 DNA sequence: TGTGCCAGCAGGGTGGAAAGTGAAAAACTGTTTTTT. Its translation is CASRVESEKLFF. The full variable domain, rest sourced from reference TRBV2 and TRBJ1-4, is EPEVTQTPSHQVTQMGQEVILRCVPISNHLYFYWYRQILGQKVEFLVSFYNNEISEKSEIFDDQFSVERPDGSNFTLKIRSTKLEDSAMYFCASRVESEKLFFGSGTQLSVL.